This T cell receptor beta chain was sequenced in a study of CD8+ T cells in alopecia areata. Treatment described: oral pan-JAK inhibitor, 5-10 mg twice daily. V dropped 5 bases and J dropped 3 bases, with 11 bases sitting between them. Germline assignment: CDR1 SEHNR and CDR2 FQNEAQ (reference sequence). CDR3 length equals 13 residues. RNA, once extracted, was reverse transcribed into cDNA for use as the sequencing template. Data came from immunoSEQ multiplex PCR; TCRdb stores just in-frame clones and leaves some out. This sample has 95,000 to 100,000 clones, with 50% to 75% found just once. The sequence was obtained from a human donor with alopecia areata. The gene calls are TRBV7-9 and TRBJ2-7; maybe TRBD2 (5 bases). The sample here was CD8+ T cells sorted from blood, taken at week 4, from a patient treated with tofacitinib. CDR3 sequence: CASSGPRDYEQYF. The CDR3 DNA reads TGTGCCAGCAGCGGTCCCCGGGACTACGAGCAGTACTTC.